Listed here are 32 T cell receptor beta chains from one sample, sequenced in a study of T cell clonality in common variable immunodeficiency. Data came from immunoSEQ multiplex PCR; TCRdb stores just in-frame clones and leaves some out. The sample contains 57,000 or so clones, none of them singletons. Sequenced material: peripheral blood mononuclear cells. The receptor source for this set is a person aged 18 to 75 in good health.

This clone was found many times. The CDR3 is cut off 3 residues early in the read; its end comes from the germline J gene. The chain links TRBV5-1 to TRBJ2-2, with no clear D. Trimming removed 2 bases at V and 8 bases at J, with 4 bases between. From germline, CDR1 is SGHRS and CDR2 YFSETQ. The length of the CDR3 is 11 residues. CDR3 sequence: CASSFKGELFF. The part of the CDR3 DNA that was read is TGCGCCAGCAGCTTCAAAGGGGAG.

This clone was seen many times. Coverage ceases 3 residues before the CDR3 finishes, and the germline J gene fills in the end. The chain links TRBV19 to TRBJ1-6; D gene ambiguous. With 3 bases removed from V and 5 bases from J, the gap between germline ends came to 8 bases. CDR1 LNHDA and CDR2 SQIVND come from the germline V gene (reference sequence). This CDR3 is built from 14 residues. The covered CDR3 bases are TGTGCCAGTAGTATTTTACAGAATAATTCACCC. This encodes CASSILQNNSP. The whole CDR3 sequence reads CASSILQNNSPLHF.

This clone was counted at least ten times. The CDR3 end is not reached by the read, which stops 3 residues before it; the germline J gene fills it in. This chain connects TRBV5-6 to TRBJ2-1; D is possibly TRBD1 (5 bases). This CDR3 has 12 amino acids. V was cut by 2 bases and J by 7 bases, with 7 bases left in between. Looked up from germline, CDR1 is SGHDT and CDR2 is YYEEEE. This CDR3 is CASSFQGNEQFF. CDR3 bases read: TGTGCCAGCAGCTTCCAGGGAAATGAG.

There are many counts of this clone. Coverage ceases 3 residues before the CDR3 finishes, and the germline J gene fills in the end. The chain recombines TRBV7-9 with TRBJ2-7; D is perhaps TRBD2 (6 bases). Germline V lookup: CDR1 SEHNR, CDR2 FQNEAQ (reference sequence). The V and J ends lost 10 bases and 2 bases respectively, with 18 bases between them. The CDR3 is made up of 14 amino acids. CDR3 in amino acids: CATGAGSGAYEQYF. Partial CDR3 DNA: TGTGCCACTGGGGCCGGTTCGGGAGCCTACGAG.

In this sample, this clone turned up many times. The CDR3 end lies 3 residues beyond the end of the read and is filled in from the germline J gene. The rearrangement joins TRBV28 to TRBJ1-1; 9 bases match TRBD1. The germline CDR1 and CDR2 sequences are MDHEN and SYDVKM. V gave up 2 bases and J gave up 0 bases; unmatched junction bases: 7. The CDR3 is made up of 17 amino acids. CDR3 DNA (partial): TGTGCCAGCAGTTTAATAAGGACAGGGGACATGAACACTGAA. This codes for CASSLIRTGDMNTE. The whole CDR3 sequence reads CASSLIRTGDMNTEAFF.

This clone was observed at least ten times. The read comes to an end 3 residues before the CDR3 does, leaving the germline J gene to fill in the end. The chain uses TRBV20-1 and TRBJ2-3; 15 bases align to TRBD2. CDR3 length: 18 residues. CDR1 DFQATT and CDR2 SNEGSKA come from the germline V gene (reference sequence). After removal of 0 bases from V and 2 bases from J, the junction contained 6 bases not matched to a gene. CDR3 DNA (partial): TGCAGTGCTAGAGATATGGGACTAGCGGGAGGTAACACAGATACG. Protein sequence: CSARDMGLAGGNTDT. The CDR3 in full is CSARDMGLAGGNTDTQYF.

Comments on this clone: The observed sequence ends 3 residues before the CDR3 terminus, with the missing tail filled in from the germline J gene. This chain connects TRBV19 to TRBJ2-5, with 8 bases aligning to TRBD1. The V gene's germline CDR1 is LNHDA and CDR2 SQIVND (reference sequence). This CDR3 region has 13 residues. The J segment lost 5 bases and the V segment lost 6 bases, leaving 5 bases of the junction unmatched. Partial CDR3 DNA: TGTGCCAGTAGGTTGACAGGGGTTGAGACC. As protein: CASRLTGVET. From start to end, the CDR3 is CASRLTGVETQYF.

This clone was seen many times. The CDR3 extends 3 residues past the end of the read, so its final part is completed from the germline J gene. The chain uses TRBV30 and TRBJ1-1, with a weak D call TRBD1 (6 bases). Trimming stripped 4 bases from V and 3 bases from J, with 9 bases between. Germline CDR1 and CDR2: GTSNPN and SVGIG (reference sequence). The CDR3 is made up of 12 amino acids. The CDR3 protein is CAWTGGYTEAFF. CDR3 bases read: TGTGCCTGGACGGGGGGCTACACTGAA.

This clone was picked up many times. The DNA ends 3 residues before the CDR3 does, and the rest of the CDR3 is filled in from the germline J gene. The chain uses TRBV6-1 and TRBJ2-5, with D perhaps TRBD2 (6 bases). V gave up 2 bases and J gave up 3 bases, with 19 bases separating them. The CDR3 runs 17 residues. In germline, CDR1 is MNHNS, CDR2 SASEGT. The CDR3 is CASSELLDLGGKETQYF. Incomplete CDR3 DNA: TGTGCCAGCAGTGAACTACTTGATCTGGGGGGTAAAGAGACC.

This clone was counted many times. The CDR3 end is not reached by the read, which stops 3 residues before it; the germline J gene fills it in. The chain joins TRBV20-1 to TRBJ2-7, with 9 positions matching TRBD2. Germline lookup yields CDR1 DFQATT and CDR2 SNEGSKA (reference sequence). V gave up 3 bases and J gave up 4 bases; unmatched junction bases: 4. The CDR3 runs to 13 residues. CDR3 amino acids: CSASSSGRYEQYF. Partial CDR3 DNA: TGCAGTGCTAGTAGTAGCGGGAGATACGAG.

This clone was seen repeatedly, ten times or more. The CDR3 goes on 3 residues after the read ends, and that part is filled in from the germline J gene. The chain links TRBV2 to TRBJ2-7, with 8 bases aligning to TRBD1. This CDR3 contains 13 residues. The junction had 4 bases not matched to a gene; V was cut back by 5 bases and J by 4 bases. CDR1 SNHLY and CDR2 FYNNEI come from the germline V gene. CDR3 DNA, as far as it was read: TGTGCCAGCAGTAGGGGACAGGCGTACGAG. It encodes CASSRGQAYE. From start to end, the CDR3 is CASSRGQAYEQYF.

This clone has at least ten counts. The CDR3 end lies 3 residues beyond the end of the read and is filled in from the germline J gene. The V call is TRBV5-5, the J call TRBJ2-2; 8 bases fit TRBD1. The ends lost 2 bases at V and 5 bases at J; junction bases unmatched: 5. In germline, CDR1 is SGHKS, CDR2 YYEKEE (reference sequence). The CDR3 length is 15 residues. The sequenced part of the CDR3 DNA is TGTGCCAGCAGCTTCCGGACAGGGCCTACCGGGGAG. It codes for CASSFRTGPTGE. The entire CDR3 is CASSFRTGPTGELFF.

This clone showed up many times. Read sequence stops 3 residues before the CDR3 end, and the germline J gene provides the missing end. The J gene is TRBJ1-2, the V gene TRBV19; maybe TRBD1 (6 bases). The CDR3 consists of 15 residues. In germline, CDR1 is LNHDA, CDR2 SQIVND (reference sequence). Trimming shortened V by 5 bases and J by 4 bases, and 17 bases separated the two germline ends. The CDR3 bases that were read are TGTGCCAGTAGTGAGGCCGGGGGGCCGACCTATGGC. Its translation: CASSEAGGPTYG. The whole CDR3 sequence reads CASSEAGGPTYGYTF.

Many counts were recorded for this clone. The read ends 3 residues early relative to the CDR3; the germline J gene fills the gap. V and J are TRBV7-2 and TRBJ2-1, with D tentatively TRBD2 (6 bases). The V and J ends lost 4 bases and 5 bases respectively, with 9 bases between them. The germline CDR1 and CDR2 sequences are SGHTA and FQGNSA. This CDR3 comprises 13 residues. CDR3 bases read: TGTGCCAGCAGCTACGGACTAAACAATGAG. Translated: CASSYGLNNE. The entire CDR3 reads CASSYGLNNEQFF. The complete variable domain, with remaining parts taken from reference TRBV7-2 and TRBJ2-1, reads GAGVSQSPSNKVTEKGKDVELRCDPISGHTALYWYRQSLGQGLEFLIYFQGNSAPDKSGLPSDRFSAERTGGSVSTLTIQRTQQEDSAVYLCASSYGLNNEQFFGPGTRLTVL.

There are many counts of this clone. The CDR3 goes on 3 residues after the read ends, and that part is filled in from the germline J gene. This rearrangement joins TRBV29-1 to TRBJ2-1, with TRBD2 matching over 11 bases. This CDR3 spans 16 amino acids. The germline V gene has CDR1 SQVTM and CDR2 ANQGSEA. The V gene end was trimmed by 0 bases and the J gene end by 6 bases; junction bases not matched to a gene: 7. The CDR3 bases that were read are TGCAGCGTTGAAGAACCTACTAGCGGGAGAAGCAATGAG. Protein: CSVEEPTSGRSNE. The CDR3, in full, reads CSVEEPTSGRSNEQFF.

This clone came up many times. The CDR3 is cut off 3 residues early in the read; its end comes from the germline J gene. V and J are TRBV2 and TRBJ2-7, with TRBD2 matching over 15 bases. Trimming at V came to 6 bases and at J to 0 bases, leaving 9 bases not matched to a gene. CDR3 size: 18 residues. Germline lookup yields CDR1 SNHLY and CDR2 FYNNEI. The CDR3 loop is CASSGPGLAGGSSYEQYF. CDR3 bases read: TGTGCCAGCAGCGGACCGGGACTAGCGGGAGGTAGCTCCTACGAG.

This clone has ten or more counts. The observed sequence ends 3 residues before the CDR3 terminus, with the missing tail filled in from the germline J gene. J is TRBJ2-1 and V is TRBV5-4; 10 nucleotides match TRBD2. The CDR3 runs 15 residues. Germline V gene lookup returns CDR1 SGHNT and CDR2 YYREEE (reference sequence). The trim removed 4 bases at V and 3 bases at J, leaving 4 bases unmatched. The CDR3 sequence is CASSGTSGIYNEQFF. CDR3 bases read: TGTGCCAGCAGCGGAACTAGCGGGATCTACAATGAG.

This clone was observed many times. The read ends 3 residues early relative to the CDR3; the germline J gene fills the gap. The chain joins TRBV11-1 to TRBJ1-1; 7 nucleotides agree with TRBD1. Unmatched junction bases numbered 2, after V lost 6 bases and J lost 4 bases. The CDR3 is made up of 12 amino acids. The V gene's germline CDR1 is SGHAT and CDR2 FQDESV (reference sequence). CDR3 amino acids: CASRPGGTEAFF. The part of the CDR3 DNA that was read is TGTGCCAGCAGGCCAGGGGGCACTGAA.

The sample holds many counts of this clone. Read coverage stops 3 residues before the CDR3 terminus; the germline J gene supplies the remainder. The chain recombines TRBV20-1 with TRBJ2-6; 12 bases line up with TRBD2. The germline gives CDR1 DFQATT, CDR2 SNEGSKA (reference sequence). Germline trimming cut 0 bases from V and 2 bases from J; bases unmatched to any gene: 8. CDR3 length: 19 residues. Incomplete CDR3 DNA: TGCAGTGCTAGAGATCGTGTTGCTAGCGGGAGGGCTGGGGCCAACGTC. As protein: CSARDRVASGRAGANV. The whole CDR3 reads CSARDRVASGRAGANVLTF.

This clone showed up many times. Coverage ceases 3 residues before the CDR3 finishes, and the germline J gene fills in the end. The V and J genes are TRBV29-1 and TRBJ2-2; D might be TRBD1 (5 bases). Germline V gene data show CDR1 as SQVTM and CDR2 as ANQGSEA. V was cut by 2 bases and J by 6 bases, with 13 bases left in between. This CDR3 comprises 14 residues. The CDR3 bases that were read are TGCAGCGTTGAACACAGGTCGGACCCCGGGGAG. Encoded protein: CSVEHRSDPGE. The entire CDR3 reads CSVEHRSDPGELFF.

This clone showed up many times. The read falls 3 residues short of the CDR3 end, and the missing part is taken from the germline J gene. This chain connects TRBV5-1 to TRBJ2-3; 8 bases line up with TRBD1. The CDR3 covers 15 residues. Germline V gene data show CDR1 as SGHRS and CDR2 as YFSETQ. CDR3 protein: CASSLATGDRVTQYF. Incomplete CDR3 DNA: TGCGCCAGCAGCTTGGCGACAGGGGATCGAGTGACG.

This clone was seen ten or more times. The part of the CDR3 DNA that was read is TGCAGTGCTAGGGACTCAGAGACCCGCTGGTATAATTCACCC. Translation: CSARDSETRWYNSP. The CDR3 reads in full as CSARDSETRWYNSPLHF. The chain employs TRBV20-1 and TRBJ1-6, with D uncertain. The CDR3 goes on 3 residues after the read ends, and that part is filled in from the germline J gene. The CDR3 spans 17 residues. The V gene lost 3 bases and the J gene lost 4 bases, with 19 bases spanning the gap. CDR1 is DFQATT, CDR2 SNEGSKA, per germline (reference sequence).

This clone has a count of ten or more. The read ends 3 residues shy of where the CDR3 ends; the end is completed using the germline J gene. J is TRBJ1-5 and V is TRBV6-2 or TRBV6-3; a weak D match, TRBD1 (6 bases). The CDR3 consists of 15 residues. Looked up from germline, CDR1 is MNHEY and CDR2 is SVGEGT. Deletions cut 0 bases from V and 7 bases from J, with 13 bases between. The sequenced CDR3 bases are TGTGCCAGCAGTTACTCGTGGGCAGGGGAACAGCCC. The encoded protein is CASSYSWAGEQP. The CDR3 as a whole reads CASSYSWAGEQPQHF.

This clone was seen ten or more times. The CDR3 goes on 3 residues after the read ends, and that part is filled in from the germline J gene. The genes are TRBV6-2 or TRBV6-3 and TRBJ1-1, with D perhaps TRBD1 (5 bases). The CDR3 consists of 16 residues. CDR1 MNHEY and CDR2 SVGEGT come from the germline V gene. The CDR3 bases that were read are TGTGCCAGCACCTTAAGTGGGGGGAGGAGCGTTAGGGAA. It codes for CASTLSGGRSVRE. The entire CDR3 sequence reads CASTLSGGRSVREAFF.

On this clone itself: From the germline J gene comes the end of the CDR3, since the read stops 3 residues before it. The rearrangement joins TRBV19 to TRBJ1-2; TRBD1 aligns across 9 bases. Germline CDR1 LNHDA, CDR2 SQIVND (reference sequence). V shed 7 bases, J shed 4 bases, and the junction held 7 bases outside the gene matches. The CDR3 loop spans 14 amino acids. Here the CDR3 reads CASTQDRGFYGYTF. The DNA read from the CDR3 is TGTGCCAGTACCCAAGACAGGGGGTTCTATGGC.

This clone was seen at least ten times. The sequenced fragment ends 3 residues before the CDR3 boundary, so the rest is inferred from the germline J gene. This chain uses TRBV5-1 with TRBJ1-3, with unresolved D. Germline CDR1 is SGHRS and CDR2 is YFSETQ. The CDR3 length is 12 residues. V was shortened by 4 bases and J by 2 bases, with 4 bases between the two germline ends. CDR3 DNA (partial): TGCGCCAGCAGCCCGGCTGGAAACACC. This sequence encodes CASSPAGNT. The full CDR3 protein reads CASSPAGNTIYF.

There are many counts of this clone. The read stops 3 residues short of the end of the CDR3; the missing end is completed from the germline J gene. The chain recombines TRBV7-9 with TRBJ2-3; possibly TRBD2 for D (5 bases). V shed 3 bases and J shed 4 bases, with 14 bases lying between them. Germline values: CDR1 SEHNR, CDR2 FQNEAQ (reference sequence). The CDR3 totals 15 residues. The CDR3 loop reads CASSFGPLGPDTQYF. CDR3 DNA, as far as it was read: TGTGCCAGCAGCTTCGGCCCACTAGGACCAGATACG.

The table lists this clone with many counts. The read ends 3 residues early relative to the CDR3; the germline J gene fills the gap. V is TRBV12-3 or TRBV12-4 and J is TRBJ2-3; D gene uncertain. The CDR3 has 15 residues. Trimming cost V 6 bases and J 0 bases, with 13 bases left between them. The part of the CDR3 DNA that was read is TGTGCCAGCAGAAACCGCCTGACTAGCACAGATACG. Translating gives CASRNRLTSTDT. The complete CDR3 sequence is CASRNRLTSTDTQYF.

This clone was seen ten or more times. The read ends 3 residues early relative to the CDR3; the germline J gene fills the gap. The rearrangement links TRBV5-4 to TRBJ1-1; 7 bases are a match to TRBD1. The length of the CDR3 is 14 residues. After removal of 0 bases from V and 4 bases from J, the junction contained 3 bases not matched to a gene. CDR1 is SGHNT, CDR2 YYREEE, per germline (reference sequence). This CDR3 reads CASSLGQGVTEAFF. The CDR3 bases that were read are TGTGCCAGCAGCTTGGGTCAGGGGGTCACTGAA.

This clone came up many times. The read ends 3 residues early relative to the CDR3; the germline J gene fills the gap. The chain is built from TRBV20-1 and TRBJ2-2; 7 nucleotides align to TRBD2. CDR1 and CDR2 (germline): DFQATT, SNEGSKA (reference sequence). V lost 1 base and J lost 7; bases outside the gene matches: 9. The CDR3 consists of 15 residues. CDR3 residues: CSARGETSLVGELFF. The sequenced part of the CDR3 DNA is TGCAGTGCTAGAGGCGAGACTAGCTTGGTCGGGGAG.

This clone has at least ten counts. The read stops 3 residues short of the end of the CDR3; the missing end is completed from the germline J gene. This rearrangement joins TRBV28 to TRBJ1-2; possible D gene TRBD1, 6 bases. Germline CDR1 and CDR2: MDHEN and SYDVKM. Trimming left V 4 bases short and J 0 bases short, with 12 bases between. The CDR3 length is 15 residues. CDR3 DNA, as far as it was read: TGTGCCAGCAGTTCCACAGGGAGTGCTAACTATGGC. The encoded protein is CASSSTGSANYG. The full CDR3 sequence reads CASSSTGSANYGYTF.

In its sample, this clone was seen many times. The read gets to within 3 residues of the CDR3 end, and the germline J gene fills in the rest. The V gene is TRBV20-1, the J gene TRBJ1-4; weak D call: TRBD1 (5 bases). Germline CDR1 reads DFQATT; CDR2 reads SNEGSKA (reference sequence). Deletions cut 3 bases from V and 8 bases from J, with 16 bases between. This CDR3 has 14 residues. CDR3 region: CSARAGGRGEKLFF. The sequenced CDR3 bases are TGCAGTGCTAGGGCGGGCGGACGGGGGGAAAAA.